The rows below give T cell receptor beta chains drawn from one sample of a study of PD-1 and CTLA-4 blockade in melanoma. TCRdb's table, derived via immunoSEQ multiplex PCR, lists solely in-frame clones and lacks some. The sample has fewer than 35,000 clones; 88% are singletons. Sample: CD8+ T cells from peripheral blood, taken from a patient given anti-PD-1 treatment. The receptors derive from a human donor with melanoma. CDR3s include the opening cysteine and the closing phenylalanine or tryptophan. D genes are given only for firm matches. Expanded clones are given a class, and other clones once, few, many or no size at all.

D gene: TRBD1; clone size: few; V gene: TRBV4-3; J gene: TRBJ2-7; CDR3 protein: CASSQERTGTLYEQYF; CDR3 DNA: TGCGCCAGCAGCCAGGAGCGGACAGGAACCTTGTACGAGCAGTACTTC
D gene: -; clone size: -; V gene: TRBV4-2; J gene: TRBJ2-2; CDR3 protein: CASSQGFQGLPGELFF; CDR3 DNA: TGTGCCAGCAGCCAAGGCTTTCAGGGGTTACCCGGGGAGCTGTTTTTT
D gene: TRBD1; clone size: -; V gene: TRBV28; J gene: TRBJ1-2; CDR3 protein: CASSWGQGADYGYTF; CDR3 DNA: TGTGCCAGCAGTTGGGGACAGGGGGCCGACTATGGCTACACCTTC
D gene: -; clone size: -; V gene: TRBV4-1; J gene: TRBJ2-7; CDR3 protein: CASSPAGSSYEQYF; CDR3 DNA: TGCGCCAGCAGCCCTGCGGGGAGCTCCTACGAGCAGTACTTC
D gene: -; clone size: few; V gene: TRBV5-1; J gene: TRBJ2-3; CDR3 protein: CASSFPGSSRDTQYF; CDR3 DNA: TGCGCCAGCAGCTTTCCGGGCTCGAGTCGGGATACGCAGTATTTT
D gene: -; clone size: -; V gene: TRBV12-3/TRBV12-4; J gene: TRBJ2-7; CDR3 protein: CASSPGPSYEQYF; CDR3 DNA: TGTGCCAGCAGTCCAGGGCCTTCCTACGAGCAGTACTTC
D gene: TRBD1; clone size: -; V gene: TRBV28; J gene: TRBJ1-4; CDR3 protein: CASSLAGGEKLFF; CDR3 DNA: TGTGCCAGCAGTTTGGCAGGGGGTGAAAAACTGTTTTTT
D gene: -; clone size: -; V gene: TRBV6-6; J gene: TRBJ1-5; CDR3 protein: CAAARGLNQPQHF; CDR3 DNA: TGTGCCGCAGCACGGGGGCTCAATCAGCCCCAGCATTTT
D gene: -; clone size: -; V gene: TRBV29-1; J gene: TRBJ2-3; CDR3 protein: CSGREGTDTQYF; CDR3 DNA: TGCAGCGGCAGGGAGGGCACAGATACGCAGTATTTT
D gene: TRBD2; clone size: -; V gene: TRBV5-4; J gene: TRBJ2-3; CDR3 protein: CASSLTAGGPDTQYF; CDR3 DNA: TGTGCCAGCAGCTTAACGGCGGGGGGTCCAGATACGCAGTATTTT
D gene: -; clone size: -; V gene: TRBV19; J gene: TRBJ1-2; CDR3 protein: CASSIAGDSNGYTF; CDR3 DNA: TGTGCCAGTAGTATAGCCGGAGACTCAAATGGCTACACCTTC
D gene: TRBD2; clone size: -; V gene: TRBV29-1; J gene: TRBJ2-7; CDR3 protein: CSVEGGGIYEQYF; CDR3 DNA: TGCAGCGTTGAGGGCGGGGGGATCTACGAGCAGTACTTC
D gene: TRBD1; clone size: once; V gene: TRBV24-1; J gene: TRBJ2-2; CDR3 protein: CATSDGQGGDTGELFF; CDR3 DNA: TGTGCCACCAGTGATGGACAGGGCGGGGACACCGGGGAGCTGTTTTTT
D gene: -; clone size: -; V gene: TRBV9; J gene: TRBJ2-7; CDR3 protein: CASSKGDILGYEQYF; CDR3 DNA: TGTGCCAGCAGTAAAGGGGACATTTTAGGCTACGAGCAGTACTTC
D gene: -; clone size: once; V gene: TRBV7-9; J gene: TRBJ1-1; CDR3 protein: CASTPGGTEAFF; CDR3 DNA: TGTGCCAGCACCCCCGGGGGGACTGAAGCTTTCTTT
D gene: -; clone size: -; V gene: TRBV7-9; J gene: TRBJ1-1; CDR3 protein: CASSLQSGGAEAFF; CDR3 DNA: TGTGCCAGCAGCCTGCAGTCGGGGGGCGCTGAAGCTTTCTTT
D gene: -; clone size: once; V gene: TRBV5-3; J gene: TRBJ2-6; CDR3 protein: CASPVLGPLANVLTF; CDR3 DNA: TGTGCCAGTCCAGTCTTGGGTCCTTTGGCCAACGTCCTGACTTTC
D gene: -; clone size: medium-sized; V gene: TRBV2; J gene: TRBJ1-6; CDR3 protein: CASSAGVGNSPLHF; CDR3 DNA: TGTGCCAGCAGTGCAGGGGTAGGGAATTCACCCCTCCACTTT
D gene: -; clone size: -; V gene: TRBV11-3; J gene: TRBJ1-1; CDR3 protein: CASSLGGRGEAEAFF; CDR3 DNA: TGTGCCAGCAGCTTAGGTGGCAGGGGAGAGGCTGAAGCTTTCTTT
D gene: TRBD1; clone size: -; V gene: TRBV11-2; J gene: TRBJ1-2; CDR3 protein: CASSLPSGQGIYGYTF; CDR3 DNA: TGTGCCAGCAGCTTACCCTCGGGACAGGGGATCTATGGCTACACCTTC